Listed below are T cell receptor beta chains from one sample, sequenced in a study of blood T cell repertoires in COVID-19. Sequencing was performed with immunoSEQ multiplex PCR; in TCRdb, only in-frame clones are kept and a portion is missing. The table has 160,000 or so clones, around 84% seen once. The sequenced material came from peripheral blood. The receptor source for this set is a man aged 35-49 years with acute or convalescent COVID-19. Each CDR3 is given with its conserved first and last residue. A D gene is named only where the DNA matches it firmly. Only part of the rows carry a size: once, few, many, or a class if the clone is expanded.

size: NA; D: TRBD1; J: TRBJ2-1; V: TRBV11-3; CDR3: CASSPRDSSYNEQFF; DNA: TGTGCCAGCAGCCCCCGGGACAGCTCCTACAATGAGCAGTTCTTC
size: NA; D: TRBD1; J: TRBJ1-5; V: TRBV6-2/TRBV6-3; CDR3: CASSRWRGQTYSNQPQHF; DNA: TGTGCCAGCAGTCGGTGGCGGGGACAGACATATAGCAATCAGCCCCAGCATTTT
size: few; D: NA; J: TRBJ1-1; V: TRBV4-1; CDR3: CASSQDRSQPPFAFF; DNA: TGCGCCAGCAGCCAAGATAGGAGTCAGCCCCCCTTTGCTTTCTTT
size: NA; D: NA; J: TRBJ1-1; V: TRBV18; CDR3: CASSPAGTQNTEAFF; DNA: TGTGCCAGCTCACCTGCCGGGACACAGAACACTGAAGCTTTCTTT
size: NA; D: NA; J: TRBJ1-1; V: TRBV4-2; CDR3: CASSQELVRIEAFF; DNA: TGTGCCAGCAGCCAAGAATTGGTGCGGATTGAAGCTTTCTTT
size: NA; D: TRBD2; J: TRBJ2-1; V: TRBV5-6; CDR3: CASSSPNSGGRNEQFF; DNA: TGTGCCAGCAGCTCGCCGAATAGCGGGGGTCGCAATGAGCAGTTCTTC
size: NA; D: TRBD1; J: TRBJ2-7; V: TRBV25-1; CDR3: CASSALTGDPFGQYF; DNA: TGTGCCAGCAGTGCTCTGACAGGGGACCCCTTCGGGCAGTACTTC
size: few; D: NA; J: TRBJ2-2; V: TRBV2; CDR3: CATGHANTGELFF; DNA: TGTGCCACCGGACACGCGAACACCGGGGAGCTGTTTTTT
size: NA; D: TRBD1; J: TRBJ1-4; V: TRBV7-6; CDR3: CASSLTGRNEKLFF; DNA: TGTGCCAGCAGCTTGACAGGGAGAAATGAAAAACTGTTTTTT
size: once; D: NA; J: TRBJ2-2; V: TRBV7-3; CDR3: CASSLGLLHTGELFF; DNA: TGTGCCAGCAGCTTAGGACTACTACACACCGGGGAGCTGTTTTTT
size: NA; D: NA; J: TRBJ2-7; V: TRBV7-2; CDR3: CASSPPGSYEQYF; DNA: TGTGCCAGCAGCCCACCGGGGTCCTACGAGCAGTACTTC
size: NA; D: NA; J: TRBJ1-1; V: TRBV5-5; CDR3: CASSLQRMNTEAFF; DNA: TGTGCCAGCAGCTTACAGCGGATGAACACTGAAGCTTTCTTT
size: NA; D: NA; J: TRBJ2-1; V: TRBV25-1; CDR3: CASSAQIYNEQFF; DNA: TGTGCCAGCAGTGCACAGATATACAATGAGCAGTTCTTC
size: NA; D: NA; J: TRBJ1-1; V: TRBV29-1; CDR3: CSVSQNTEAFF; DNA: TGCAGCGTTTCCCAGAACACTGAAGCTTTCTTT
size: NA; D: NA; J: TRBJ1-1; V: TRBV28; CDR3: CASTPWGQGNTEAFF; DNA: TGTGCCAGCACCCCTTGGGGCCAGGGGAACACTGAAGCTTTCTTT
size: NA; D: TRBD1; J: TRBJ1-2; V: TRBV30; CDR3: CAWSRPFTGTDYGYTF; DNA: TGTGCCTGGAGCCGACCCTTTACCGGGACAGACTATGGCTACACCTTC
size: NA; D: NA; J: TRBJ2-5; V: TRBV2; CDR3: CASSLEGETQYF; DNA: TGTGCCAGCAGTCTGGAGGGTGAGACCCAGTACTTC
size: NA; D: NA; J: TRBJ2-1; V: TRBV2; CDR3: CASSQQGLSSYNEQFF; DNA: TGTGCCAGCAGTCAACAGGGCCTTAGCTCCTACAATGAGCAGTTCTTC
size: once; D: TRBD1; J: TRBJ1-4; V: TRBV5-1; CDR3: CASSTRDRGQEKLFF; DNA: TGCGCCAGCAGCACGAGGGACAGGGGGCAAGAAAAACTGTTTTTT
size: NA; D: NA; J: TRBJ1-1; V: TRBV30; CDR3: CAWSLDSTTEAFF; DNA: TGTGCCTGGAGTCTCGACAGTACCACTGAAGCTTTCTTT
size: NA; D: NA; J: TRBJ1-5; V: TRBV28; CDR3: CASSPLRGNQPQHF; DNA: TGTGCCAGCAGTCCACTCCGTGGTAATCAGCCCCAGCATTTT
size: NA; D: TRBD2; J: TRBJ2-2; V: TRBV27; CDR3: CASSSFGGGTGELFF; DNA: TGTGCCAGCAGTTCCTTCGGGGGAGGGACCGGGGAGCTGTTTTTT
size: NA; D: NA; J: TRBJ1-2; V: TRBV5-5; CDR3: CASSNRDNKPANYGYTF; DNA: TGTGCCAGCAGCAACCGGGACAATAAACCAGCTAACTATGGCTACACCTTC
size: NA; D: TRBD2; J: TRBJ2-5; V: TRBV6-2/TRBV6-3; CDR3: CASSPGLAGYQETQYF; DNA: TGTGCCAGCAGTCCGGGACTAGCGGGGTACCAAGAGACCCAGTACTTC
size: NA; D: NA; J: TRBJ1-3; V: TRBV28; CDR3: CASSETGAGNTIYF; DNA: TGTGCCAGCAGTGAGACGGGAGCAGGAAACACCATATATTTT
size: NA; D: NA; J: TRBJ2-3; V: TRBV5-4; CDR3: CASRNDLSTDTQYF; DNA: TGTGCCAGCAGGAATGACTTAAGCACAGATACGCAGTATTTT
size: NA; D: TRBD2; J: TRBJ2-1; V: TRBV5-6; CDR3: CASSPTSGGRNEQFF; DNA: TGTGCCAGCAGCCCGACTAGCGGGGGGAGAAATGAGCAGTTCTTC
size: NA; D: NA; J: TRBJ1-2; V: TRBV5-4; CDR3: CASTSGEGYTF; DNA: TGTGCCAGCACCTCAGGGGAGGGCTACACCTTC
size: NA; D: NA; J: TRBJ2-3; V: TRBV7-2; CDR3: CASSFGGSTSTDTQYF; DNA: TGTGCCAGCAGCTTTGGGGGCAGCACTAGCACAGATACGCAGTATTTT
size: NA; D: NA; J: TRBJ1-2; V: TRBV6-2/TRBV6-3; CDR3: CASSLGLSGGYTF; DNA: TGTGCCAGCAGTTTAGGCCTCAGCGGTGGCTACACCTTC
size: NA; D: NA; J: TRBJ2-4; V: TRBV10-1; CDR3: CASSDSGVGKNIQYF; DNA: TGCGCCAGCAGTGATTCCGGGGTTGGCAAAAACATTCAGTACTTC
size: NA; D: NA; J: TRBJ2-2; V: TRBV30; CDR3: CAWSRTGELFF; DNA: TGTGCCTGGAGTCGGACCGGGGAGCTGTTTTTT
size: NA; D: NA; J: TRBJ2-7; V: TRBV24-1; CDR3: CATSDSKLYEQYF; DNA: TGTGCCACCAGTGATTCTAAACTGTACGAGCAGTACTTC
size: NA; D: NA; J: TRBJ2-1; V: TRBV7-9; CDR3: CASSQLGTALGQFF; DNA: TGTGCCAGCAGCCAACTAGGGACTGCCCTGGGGCAGTTCTTC
size: NA; D: NA; J: TRBJ2-7; V: TRBV3-1/TRBV3-2; CDR3: CASSHGQSYEQYF; DNA: TGTGCCAGCAGCCATGGACAGTCCTACGAGCAGTACTTC
size: NA; D: TRBD1; J: TRBJ1-2; V: TRBV7-9; CDR3: CASSFDRGNYGYTF; DNA: TGTGCCAGCAGCTTTGACAGGGGGAACTATGGCTACACCTTC
size: NA; D: NA; J: TRBJ1-5; V: TRBV27; CDR3: CASSYSLNQPQHF; DNA: TGTGCCAGCAGTTACTCGTTAAATCAGCCCCAGCATTTT